The 21 T cell receptor beta chains presented below share a single source sample, sequenced in a study of cytomegalovirus exposure and HLA in healthy donors. 13 Jbeta primers and 60 Vbeta primers were used for the PCR. TCRdb's table, derived via immunoSEQ multiplex PCR, lists solely in-frame clones and lacks some. The sample has more than 30,000 clones, around two thirds seen once; the top ten hold roughly 6.7%. The sample comprised PBMCs. The source is a man aged 25 to 40 in good health and CMV-seronegative.

V usage is TRBV6-1 and J usage is TRBJ2-5, with TRBD2 identical over 11 bases. CDR1 is MNHNS, CDR2 SASEGT, per germline. V shed 2 bases and J 5 bases; nucleotides not matched to a gene: 13. The CDR3 consists of 18 residues. The CDR3 sequence is CASSERASGRSGRETQYF. CDR3 bases: TGTGCCAGCAGTGAACGGGCTAGCGGGAGGTCGGGGCGTGAGACCCAGTACTTC.

The V call is TRBV4-2, the J call TRBJ2-1, with a weak D call TRBD2 (5 bases). V was clipped by 0 bases and J by 6 bases, with 9 bases between them. The CDR3 covers 14 residues. Per the germline V gene, CDR1 is LGHNA and CDR2 is YNFKEQ. CDR3 bases: TGTGCCAGCAGCCAAGATCTAGCTAGCAATGAGCAGTTCTTC. Translated: CASSQDLASNEQFF.

The chain carries TRBV5-1 and TRBJ2-2; 9 positions match TRBD1. The germline CDR1 and CDR2 sequences are SGHRS and YFSETQ. The CDR3 is 15 residues long. V trimming: 4 bases; J trimming: 5 bases; junction bases outside the gene matches: 6. The CDR3, as DNA: TGCGCCAGCAGCCTCCCCGGGACAGGGACCGGGGAGCTGTTTTTT. It is translated as CASSLPGTGTGELFF.

V is TRBV10-2 and J is TRBJ1-2; TRBD1 is a possible D gene (5 bases). This CDR3 is built from 14 residues. Germline CDR1 reads WSHSY; CDR2 reads SAAADI. Trimming took 2 bases from V and 8 from J, leaving 15 bases between them. The CDR3 sequence is CASSEVAGFEGYTF. CDR3 nucleotides: TGCGCCAGCAGTGAGGTAGCAGGGTTTGAGGGCTACACCTTC.

The J gene is TRBJ2-6, the V gene TRBV5-5; no reliable D call. There are 16 residues in the CDR3. The V gene's germline CDR1 is SGHKS and CDR2 YYEKEE (reference sequence). Trimming removed 0 bases at V and 2 bases at J, with 9 bases between. This CDR3 reads CASSLVVGTGANVLTF. DNA for the CDR3: TGTGCCAGCAGCTTGGTTGTCGGTACTGGGGCCAACGTCCTGACTTTC.

This clone was picked up one time. This chain links TRBV19 with TRBJ2-5; D possibly corresponds to TRBD1 (6 bases). This CDR3 contains 13 residues. Germline values: CDR1 LNHDA, CDR2 SQIVND (reference sequence). The V gene lost 5 bases and the J gene lost 5 bases, with 12 bases spanning the gap. CDR3 DNA: TGTGCCAGTAGTCCCCAGGGGCGGGAGACCCAGTACTTC. Translating gives CASSPQGRETQYF.

The chain employs TRBV5-1 and TRBJ2-5, with D possibly matching TRBD2 (5 bases). CDR1 and CDR2 (germline): SGHRS, YFSETQ. V was trimmed by 6 bases and J by 2 bases, leaving 14 bases between them. The CDR3 contains 14 residues. In nucleotides, the CDR3 is TGCGCCAGCACCTCCACTCCGGGACAAGAGACCCAGTACTTC. This translates into CASTSTPGQETQYF.

A few counts support this clone. The gene calls are TRBV19 and TRBJ1-2, with TRBD1 matching 8 bases. Per the germline V gene, CDR1 is LNHDA and CDR2 is SQIVND (reference sequence). This CDR3 contains 14 residues. The V segment lost 2 bases and the J segment 5 bases; nucleotides outside the gene matches: 4. This CDR3 is CASSIPGQAYGYTF. The CDR3, as DNA: TGTGCCAGTAGTATACCGGGACAGGCATATGGCTACACCTTC.

This clone was picked up one time. This sequence joins TRBV14 and TRBJ2-3, with 10 nucleotides matching TRBD2. Trimming at V came to 1 base and at J to 2 bases, leaving 3 bases not matched to a gene. The CDR3 has 16 residues. Germline V lookup: CDR1 SGHDN, CDR2 FVKESK. CDR3 region: CASSQATSGPTDTQYF. For the CDR3, the DNA is TGTGCCAGCAGCCAAGCGACTAGCGGGCCCACAGATACGCAGTATTTT.

The chain joins TRBV28 to TRBJ1-2; maybe TRBD1 (5 bases). CDR3 length equals 14 residues. Trimming removed 4 bases from V and 2 bases from J, with 11 bases in between. Germline CDR1 reads MDHEN; CDR2 reads SYDVKM. This chain's CDR3 is CASSSGGSNYGYTF. In DNA, the CDR3 is TGTGCCAGCAGTTCGGGGGGGTCCAACTATGGCTACACCTTC.

This chain uses TRBV2 with TRBJ1-2, with 9 nucleotides matching TRBD1. Germline V CDR1 and CDR2: SNHLY, FYNNEI. J gave up 6 bases and V 5 bases, and 16 bases lay outside the gene matches. The CDR3 loop spans 17 amino acids. As DNA, the CDR3 is TGTGCCAGCAGTTCTGTTCCGGGACAGGGTGGAGTAGATGGCTACACCTTC. Protein product: CASSSVPGQGGVDGYTF.

The chain uses TRBV27 and TRBJ1-5, with a possible D match to TRBD1 (6 bases). CDR1 MNHEY and CDR2 SMNVEV come from the germline V gene (reference sequence). V was shortened by 5 bases and J by 7 bases, with 21 bases between the two germline ends. This CDR3 comprises 16 residues. In DNA, the CDR3 is TGTGCCAGCAGTCTCCGCAGGGGTTCCTCGGAACAGCCCCAGCATTTT. Translation: CASSLRRGSSEQPQHF.

The chain carries TRBV5-1 and TRBJ2-2; 16 bases align to TRBD2. The CDR3 runs 19 residues. Germline CDR1 SGHRS, CDR2 YFSETQ. The junction had 11 bases not matched to a gene; V was cut back by 4 bases and J by 5 bases. The CDR3 loop reads CASSGPGTSGGVRTGELFF. Here the CDR3 DNA reads TGCGCCAGCAGCGGCCCCGGGACTAGCGGGGGGGTACGGACCGGGGAGCTGTTTTTT.

There are a few counts of this clone. This chain connects TRBV5-1 to TRBJ1-1; D gene ambiguous. Germline loops: CDR1 SGHRS, CDR2 YFSETQ. This CDR3 is 15 amino acids long. The V end lost 0 bases, the J end lost 5 bases, and 14 bases lay between the germline ends. CDR3 sequence: CASSLGPTSNTEAFF. CDR3 nucleotides: TGCGCCAGCAGCTTGGGCCCAACATCAAATACTGAAGCTTTCTTT.

This chain connects TRBV11-2 to TRBJ2-3; D is unclear. Germline loops: CDR1 SGHAT, CDR2 FQNNGV. Trimming cost V 1 base and J 2 bases, with 13 bases left between them. The CDR3 is 16 residues long. The CDR3 nucleotides are TGTGCCAGCAGCTTAGGTGTGGTGGCATCCACAGATACGCAGTATTTT. Translating gives CASSLGVVASTDTQYF.

V gene TRBV2 combines with J gene TRBJ2-2; D perhaps matches TRBD2 (5 bases). The germline CDR1 and CDR2 sequences are SNHLY and FYNNEI. With 3 bases removed from V and 9 bases from J, the gap between germline ends came to 11 bases. The CDR3 runs to 13 residues. The CDR3 region has the DNA TGTGCCAGCAGTGAGGGAGAGCTGCGGGAGCTGTTTTTT. Its protein is CASSEGELRELFF.

This clone was picked up a small number of times. This rearrangement joins TRBV10-1 to TRBJ1-3; D not certain. The germline V and J ends were trimmed by 0 bases and 1 base, with 7 bases remaining between them. The CDR3 consists of 15 residues. Per germline, CDR1 WNHNN and CDR2 SYGVQD (reference sequence). The CDR3 bases are TGCGCCAGCAGTGAGTCGGCGGGGTCTGGAAACACCATATATTTT. The encoded protein is CASSESAGSGNTIYF.

This clone was seen a few times. The chain is built from TRBV6-1 and TRBJ1-1, with D unresolved. Trimming removed 7 bases from V and 6 bases from J, with 12 bases in between. The CDR3 consists of 12 residues. The V gene's germline CDR1 is MNHNS and CDR2 SASEGT. The chain's CDR3 is CASTGASPEAFF. The CDR3 DNA reads TGTGCCAGCACCGGAGCGAGCCCTGAAGCTTTCTTT.

The chain joins TRBV19 to TRBJ1-1, with 7 bases aligning to TRBD1. The CDR3 runs to 15 residues. Germline values: CDR1 LNHDA, CDR2 SQIVND (reference sequence). The V segment lost 5 bases and the J segment 2 bases; nucleotides outside the gene matches: 8. The CDR3 loop is CASSPRKGANTEAFF. The CDR3, as DNA: TGTGCCAGTAGTCCCCGGAAGGGGGCAAACACTGAAGCTTTCTTT.

This sequence joins TRBV7-2 and TRBJ2-5; weak D call: TRBD2 (6 bases). CDR1 is SGHTA and CDR2 is FQGNSA in the germline V gene. Trimming shortened V by 4 bases and J by 1 base, and 13 bases separated the two germline ends. The length of the CDR3 is 15 residues. CDR3 in amino acids: CASSSLRDFQETQYF. In DNA, the CDR3 is TGTGCCAGCAGCTCCTTAAGGGACTTCCAAGAGACCCAGTACTTC.

CDR3 sequence reads: CATSRVPIGEGTEAFF. The CDR3, as DNA: TGTGCCACCAGCAGAGTACCCATAGGGGAGGGCACTGAAGCTTTCTTT. This chain joins TRBV15 and TRBJ1-1; D is perhaps TRBD1 (5 bases). This CDR3 is 16 amino acids long. V lost 1 base, J lost 4 bases, and 16 bases lay in between. Germline V gene sequence: CDR1 LNHNV, CDR2 YYDKDF (reference sequence).